The sequence of this T cell receptor beta chain was determined in a study of identical twins. Findings and caveats of the study: Invariant MAIT and iNKT cells may have partly biased zero-insertion analyses.

cDNA molecules carried unique molecular identifiers, and template switching added a universal primer site. TCRdb passed the 5' RACE reads through MiXCR, listing each CDR3 protein once. The table lists about 240,000 distinct CDR3 sequences, approximately 12% of them singletons. The CDR3 loop spans 13 amino acids. Germline lookup yields CDR1 SGHDT and CDR2 YYEEEE. Trimming left V 2 bases short and J 1 base short, with 6 bases between. Regarding this clonotype: The antigen remains undetermined.

The data were also submitted as part of a second study, on yellow fever vaccine responses in identical twins. According to that study: Twins' vaccine T cell response reportedly seemed partly convergent, partly personalized.

The chain combines TRBV5-6 with TRBJ2-5, with unresolved D. The sequence was collected from a woman aged 18-30 years in good health. The specimen was memory (CD45RO+) T cells sorted from blood. The CDR3 loop is CASSFFTQETQYF. CDR3 sequence (DNA): TGTGCCAGCAGCTTTTTCACCCAAGAGACCCAGTACTTC. The full variable domain, with the rest looked up from reference TRBV5-6 and TRBJ2-5, is DAGVTQSPTHLIKTRGQQVTLRCSPKSGHDTVSWYQQALGQGPQFIFQYYEEEERQRGNFPDRFSGHQFPNYSSELNVNALLLGDSALYLCASSFFTQETQYFGPGTRLLVL.